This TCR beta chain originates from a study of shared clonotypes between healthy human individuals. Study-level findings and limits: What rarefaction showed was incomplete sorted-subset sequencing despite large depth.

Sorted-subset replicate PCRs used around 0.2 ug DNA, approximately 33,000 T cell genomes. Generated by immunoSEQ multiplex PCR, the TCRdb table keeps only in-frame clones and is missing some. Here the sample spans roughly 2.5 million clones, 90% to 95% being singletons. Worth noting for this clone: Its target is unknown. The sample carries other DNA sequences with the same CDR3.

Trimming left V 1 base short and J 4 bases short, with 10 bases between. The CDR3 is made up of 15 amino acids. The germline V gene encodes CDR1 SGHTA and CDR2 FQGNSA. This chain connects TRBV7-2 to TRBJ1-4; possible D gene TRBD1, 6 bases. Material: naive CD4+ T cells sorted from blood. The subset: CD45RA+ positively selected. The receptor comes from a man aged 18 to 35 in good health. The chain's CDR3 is CASSLGGDINEKLFF. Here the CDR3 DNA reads TGTGCCAGCAGCTTAGGTGGGGACATTAATGAAAAACTGTTTTTT.